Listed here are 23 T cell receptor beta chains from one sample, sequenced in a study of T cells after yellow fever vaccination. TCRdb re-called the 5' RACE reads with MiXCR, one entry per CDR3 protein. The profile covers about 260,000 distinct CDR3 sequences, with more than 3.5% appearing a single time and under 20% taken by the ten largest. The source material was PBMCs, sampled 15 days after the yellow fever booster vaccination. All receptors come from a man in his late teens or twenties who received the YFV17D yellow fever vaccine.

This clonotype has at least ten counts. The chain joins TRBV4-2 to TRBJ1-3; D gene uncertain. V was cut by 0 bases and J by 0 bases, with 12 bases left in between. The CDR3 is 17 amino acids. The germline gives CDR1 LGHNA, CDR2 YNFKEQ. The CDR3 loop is CASSQDTDSSSGNTIYF. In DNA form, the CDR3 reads TGTGCCAGCAGCCAAGACACAGACTCCAGCTCTGGAAACACCATATATTTT.

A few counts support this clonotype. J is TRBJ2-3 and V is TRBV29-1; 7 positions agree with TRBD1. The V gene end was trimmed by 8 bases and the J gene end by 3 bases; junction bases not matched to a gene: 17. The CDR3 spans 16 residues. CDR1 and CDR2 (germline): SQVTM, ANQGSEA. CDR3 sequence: CSLVPANRGGTDTQYF. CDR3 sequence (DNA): TGCAGCCTCGTTCCCGCGAACAGGGGTGGGACAGATACGCAGTATTTT.

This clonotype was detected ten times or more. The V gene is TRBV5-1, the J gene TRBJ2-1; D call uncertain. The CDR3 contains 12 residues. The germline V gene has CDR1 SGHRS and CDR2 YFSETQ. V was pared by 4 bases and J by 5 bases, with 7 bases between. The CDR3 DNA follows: TGCGCCAGCAGCGAGAATCACAATGAGCAGTTCTTC. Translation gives CASSENHNEQFF.

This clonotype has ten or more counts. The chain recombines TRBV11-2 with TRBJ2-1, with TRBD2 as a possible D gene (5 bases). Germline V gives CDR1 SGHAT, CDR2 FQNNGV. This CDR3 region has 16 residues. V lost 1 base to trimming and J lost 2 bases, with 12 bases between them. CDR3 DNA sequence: TGTGCCAGCAGCTTAGTGGGTCTAGCCGCCTACAATGAGCAGTTCTTC. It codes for CASSLVGLAAYNEQFF.

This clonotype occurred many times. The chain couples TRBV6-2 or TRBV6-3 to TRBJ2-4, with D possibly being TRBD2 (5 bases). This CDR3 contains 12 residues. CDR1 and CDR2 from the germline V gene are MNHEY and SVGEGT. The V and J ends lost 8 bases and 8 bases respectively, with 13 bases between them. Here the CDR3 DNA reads TGTGCCAGCCGGGATAATTCCGACATTCAGTACTTC. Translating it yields CASRDNSDIQYF.

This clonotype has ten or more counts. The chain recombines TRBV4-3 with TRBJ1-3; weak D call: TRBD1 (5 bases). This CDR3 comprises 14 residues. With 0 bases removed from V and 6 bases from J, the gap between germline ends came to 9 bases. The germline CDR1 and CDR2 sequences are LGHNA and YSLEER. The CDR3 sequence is CASSQDREENTIYF. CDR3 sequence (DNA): TGCGCCAGCAGCCAAGACAGGGAGGAAAACACCATATATTTT.

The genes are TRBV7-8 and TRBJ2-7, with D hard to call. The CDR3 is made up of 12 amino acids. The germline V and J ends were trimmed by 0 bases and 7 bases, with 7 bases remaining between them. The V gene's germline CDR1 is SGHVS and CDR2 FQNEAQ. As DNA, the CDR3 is TGTGCCAGCAGCTTAGCGCTCGGAGAGCAGTACGTC. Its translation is CASSLALGEQYV.

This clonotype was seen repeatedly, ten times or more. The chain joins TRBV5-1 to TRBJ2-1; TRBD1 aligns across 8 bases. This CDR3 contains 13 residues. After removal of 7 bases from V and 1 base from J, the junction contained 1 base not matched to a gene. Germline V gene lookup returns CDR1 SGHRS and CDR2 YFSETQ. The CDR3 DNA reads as TGCGCCAGCGGACAGGGATCCTACAATGAGCAGTTCTTC. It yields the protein CASGQGSYNEQFF.

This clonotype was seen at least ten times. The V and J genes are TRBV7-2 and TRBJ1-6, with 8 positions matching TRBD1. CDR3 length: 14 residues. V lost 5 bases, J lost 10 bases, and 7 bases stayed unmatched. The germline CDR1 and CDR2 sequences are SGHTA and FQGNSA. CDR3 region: CASSQQGGPSPLHF. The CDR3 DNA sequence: TGTGCCAGCAGCCAACAGGGGGGCCCCTCACCCCTCCACTTT.

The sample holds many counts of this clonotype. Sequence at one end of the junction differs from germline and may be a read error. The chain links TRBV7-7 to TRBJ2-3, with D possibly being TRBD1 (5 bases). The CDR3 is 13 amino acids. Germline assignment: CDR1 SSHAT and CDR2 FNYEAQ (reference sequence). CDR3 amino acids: CASSNDRSDTQYF. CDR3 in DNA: TGTGCTAGCAGCAACGACAGATCTGATACGCAGTATTTT.

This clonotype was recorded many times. The CDR3 DNA sequence: TGTGCCAGCAGCTTATCCCCATTTGGGTACAATGAGCAGTTCTTC. This sequence encodes CASSLSPFGYNEQFF. V and J are TRBV7-3 and TRBJ2-1; no definite D call. CDR3 length: 15 residues. The V end was cut by 2 bases, the J end by 4 bases, with 12 bases between. Germline CDR1 reads SGHTA; CDR2 reads FQGTGA.

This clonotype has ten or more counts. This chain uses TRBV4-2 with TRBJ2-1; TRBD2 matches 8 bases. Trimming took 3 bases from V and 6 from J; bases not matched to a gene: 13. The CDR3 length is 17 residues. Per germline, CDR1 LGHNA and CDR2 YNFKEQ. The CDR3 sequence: CASSQDGTRRAGNEQFF. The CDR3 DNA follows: TGTGCCAGCAGCCAGGACGGGACTAGGCGGGCGGGCAATGAGCAGTTCTTC.

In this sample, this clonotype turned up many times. The CDR3, as DNA: TGTGCCAGCAGCTTAGATCGGGGTACTGAAGCTTTCTTT. It translates to CASSLDRGTEAFF. The V and J genes are TRBV11-3 and TRBJ1-1, with no clear D. The V end lost 0 bases, the J end lost 5 bases, and 7 bases lay between the germline ends. The CDR3 is made up of 13 amino acids. Germline CDR1 is SGHNT and CDR2 is YENEEA.

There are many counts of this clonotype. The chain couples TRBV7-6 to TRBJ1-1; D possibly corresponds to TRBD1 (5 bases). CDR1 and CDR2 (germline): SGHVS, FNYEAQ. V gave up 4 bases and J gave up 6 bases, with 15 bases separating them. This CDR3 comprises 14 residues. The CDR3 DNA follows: TGTGCCAGCAGCTCTCTTCAGGGTCGGGCTGAAGCTTTCTTT. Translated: CASSSLQGRAEAFF.

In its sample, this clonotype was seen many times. CDR3 bases: TGCAGTGCTCCCGACAGTCAAAATGGAAACACCATATATTTT. Translating it yields CSAPDSQNGNTIYF. This chain connects TRBV20-1 to TRBJ1-3; possibly TRBD1 for D (5 bases). The CDR3 sequence is 14 residues long. Germline V gene lookup returns CDR1 DFQATT and CDR2 SNEGSKA (reference sequence). Trimming took off 5 bases at V and 3 bases at J, with 14 bases between the two ends.

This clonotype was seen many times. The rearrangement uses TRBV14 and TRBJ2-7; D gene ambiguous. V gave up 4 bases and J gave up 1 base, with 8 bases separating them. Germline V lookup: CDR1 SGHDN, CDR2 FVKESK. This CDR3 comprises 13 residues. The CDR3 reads CASSPAVSYEQYF. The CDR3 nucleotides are TGTGCCAGCAGCCCGGCGGTGTCCTACGAGCAGTACTTC.

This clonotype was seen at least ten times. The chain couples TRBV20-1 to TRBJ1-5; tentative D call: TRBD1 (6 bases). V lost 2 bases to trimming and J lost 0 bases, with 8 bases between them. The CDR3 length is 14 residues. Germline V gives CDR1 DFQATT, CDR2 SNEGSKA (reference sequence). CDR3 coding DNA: TGCAGTGCTAGACAGGGGAATAGCAATCAGCCCCAGCATTTT. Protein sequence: CSARQGNSNQPQHF.

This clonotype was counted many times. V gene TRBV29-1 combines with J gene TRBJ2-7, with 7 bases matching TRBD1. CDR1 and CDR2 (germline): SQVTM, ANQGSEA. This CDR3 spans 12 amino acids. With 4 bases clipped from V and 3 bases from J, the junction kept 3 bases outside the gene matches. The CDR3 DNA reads TGCAGCGTTGGGGACAGCCTCTACGAGCAGTACTTC. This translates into CSVGDSLYEQYF.

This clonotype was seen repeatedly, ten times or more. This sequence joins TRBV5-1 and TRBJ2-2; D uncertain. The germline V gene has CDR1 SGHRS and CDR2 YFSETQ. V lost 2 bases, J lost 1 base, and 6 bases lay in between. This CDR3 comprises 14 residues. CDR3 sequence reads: CASSFDGNTGELFF. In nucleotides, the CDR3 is TGCGCCAGCAGCTTCGACGGGAACACCGGGGAGCTGTTTTTT.

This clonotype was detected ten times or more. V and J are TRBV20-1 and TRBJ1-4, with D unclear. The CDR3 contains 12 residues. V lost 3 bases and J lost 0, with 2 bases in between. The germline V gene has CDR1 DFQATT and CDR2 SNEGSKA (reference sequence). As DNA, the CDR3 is TGCAGTGCTAGTGCAACTAATGAAAAACTGTTTTTT. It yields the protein CSASATNEKLFF.

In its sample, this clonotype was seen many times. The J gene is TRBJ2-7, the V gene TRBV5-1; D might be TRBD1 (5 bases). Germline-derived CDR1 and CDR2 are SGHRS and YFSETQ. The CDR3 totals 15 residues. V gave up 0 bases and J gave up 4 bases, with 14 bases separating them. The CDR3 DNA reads TGCGCCAGCAGCTTGGGTTCTCAGGGTGGGTACGAGCAGTACTTC. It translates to CASSLGSQGGYEQYF.

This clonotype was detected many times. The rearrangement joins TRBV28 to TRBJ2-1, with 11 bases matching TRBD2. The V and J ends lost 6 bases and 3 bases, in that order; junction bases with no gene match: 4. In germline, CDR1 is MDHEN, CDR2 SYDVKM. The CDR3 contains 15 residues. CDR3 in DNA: TGTGCCAGCAGCGTGACTAGCGGGATCTACAATGAGCAGTTCTTC. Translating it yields CASSVTSGIYNEQFF.

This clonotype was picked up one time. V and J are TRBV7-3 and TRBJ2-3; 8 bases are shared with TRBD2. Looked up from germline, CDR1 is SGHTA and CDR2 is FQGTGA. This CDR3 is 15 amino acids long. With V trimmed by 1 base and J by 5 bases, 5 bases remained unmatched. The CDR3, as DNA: TGTGCCAGCAGCTTAAGGCCGGGGGGGCAAGATACGCAGTATTTT. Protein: CASSLRPGGQDTQYF.